The clone carrying this TCR beta chain was detected a few times. V gave up 1 base and J gave up 2 bases; unmatched junction bases: 5. The CDR3 runs to 16 residues. The germline gives CDR1 SGHTA, CDR2 FQGNSA. The data stem from a study of patients and donors after allogeneic stem cell transplantation. In TCRdb, the RT-PCR reads were re-called with MiXCR into one record per CDR3 protein. Here the sample spans roughly 960,000 distinct CDR3 sequences, roughly 18% being singletons. Sequences were obtained from blood, either unsorted or a sorted T cell fraction (not recorded which). This TCR derives from a human donor who was either an allogeneic HSCT recipient or a stem cell or donor lymphocyte infusion donor (not recorded which). It is not recorded whose cells these are; they may come from a transplant donor. The chain recombines TRBV7-2 with TRBJ2-7; TRBD1 matches at 10 bases. CDR3 bases: TGTGCCAGCAGCTTAGTGCCGGGACAGGGGACCTACGAGCAGTACTTC. This sequence encodes CASSLVPGQGTYEQYF.